Here is one T cell receptor (beta chain) with its context. These data come from a study of blood T cell repertoires in COVID-19. Study summary: COVID-19 samples, acute and convalescent, were from the United States, Italy and Spain.

Between the trimmed V and J ends, which lost 6 bases and 1 base, there was a span of 6 bases. In germline, CDR1 is DFQATT, CDR2 SNEGSKA (reference sequence). This CDR3 region has 11 residues. The study drew participants aged about 18 to 90 years from 20 to 30 US areas. Participant-reported clinical history was the basis for cohort assignment. Under the authors' procedure: Nucleated cell number was recorded as an estimate derived from reference gene primer amplification. Clones were read by immunoSEQ multiplex PCR, and TCRdb kept only the in-frame ones, dropping some. V, J and clone size were drawn from that table, and D and trimming were deduced from the DNA. The sample has approximately 240,000 clones; roughly nine tenths are singletons.

Sequencing was carried out using PBMCs or T cells enriched from blood (not recorded which). This sequence joins TRBV20-1 and TRBJ2-5; tentative D call: TRBD1 (6 bases). The receptor was isolated from a woman aged 18-35 years in a cohort exposed to, infected with or recovered from COVID-19 (not recorded which). The CDR3 DNA is TGCAGTGCAGGGGGCCAAGAGACCCAGTACTTC. It yields the protein CSAGGQETQYF.